This T cell receptor (beta chain) was retrieved from a study of blood T cell repertoires in COVID-19. About the study: Samples taken during acute and convalescent COVID-19 were collected in the United States, Italy and Spain. PBMCs, B-cell-depleted T cells, or T cells were the source of the cDNA or gDNA that made up the material.

In the original processing: Amplified reference gene primers provided the basis for estimating nucleated cell counts. Sequencing used immunoSEQ multiplex PCR; TCRdb keeps in-frame clones, though not all of them. V and J calls plus clone size are reproduced from that table; the DNA served to infer D and trimming. The sample lists approximately 500,000 clones, 70% to 90% occurring once. Germline CDR1 MDHEN, CDR2 SYDVKM. The CDR3 runs to 15 residues. Trimming left V 5 bases short and J 0 bases short, with 13 bases between. While infection was still active, Seattle patients were enrolled and then followed longitudinally.

This TCR came from a woman between 50 and 59 years old with COVID-19, enrolled during active disease. The rearrangement uses TRBV28 and TRBJ1-1; D might be TRBD1 (5 bases). Sequencing used peripheral blood. CDR3 amino acids: CASSPLDTLNTEAFF. CDR3 bases: TGTGCCAGCAGTCCCCTGGACACATTGAACACTGAAGCTTTCTTT.